Listed below are T cell receptor beta chains from one sample, sequenced in a study of cytomegalovirus exposure and HLA in healthy donors. Clones were read by immunoSEQ multiplex PCR, and TCRdb kept only the in-frame ones, dropping some. Of roughly 68,000 clones listed, about 68% are singletons. Sequencing was carried out using PBMCs. The origin of the receptors is a woman younger than 45 in good health and CMV-seropositive. CDR3s include the opening cysteine and the closing phenylalanine or tryptophan. Each record gives: J gene, D gene, clone size, V gene, CDR3 DNA, CDR3 protein. The D gene is left open where the match is weak. Part of the rows lack a size; the others show once, few, many or a class for expanded clones.

J: TRBJ2-1; D: TRBD2; size: NA; V: TRBV5-4; DNA: TGTGCCAGCAGCTTTCCGAGCGGGAGCTCCTACAATGAGCAGTTCTTC; CDR3: CASSFPSGSSYNEQFF
J: TRBJ1-6; D: TRBD1; size: NA; V: TRBV18; DNA: TGTGCCAGTTACAGCGGGACAGGGAGTTCACCCCTCCACTTT; CDR3: CASYSGTGSSPLHF
J: TRBJ1-5; D: NA; size: NA; V: TRBV5-5; DNA: TGTGCCAGCAGCTTGGAGGCAGGGCTACGTAGCAATCAGCCCCAGCATTTT; CDR3: CASSLEAGLRSNQPQHF
J: TRBJ1-6; D: TRBD1; size: few; V: TRBV5-1; DNA: TGCGCCAGCAGCTTGGAAAGAGGACAGGGAAATTCACCCCTCCACTTT; CDR3: CASSLERGQGNSPLHF
J: TRBJ1-4; D: TRBD1; size: NA; V: TRBV30; DNA: TGTGCCTGGAGCAGAGACAGGGGGCAGGAAAAACTGTTTTTT; CDR3: CAWSRDRGQEKLFF
J: TRBJ1-5; D: NA; size: NA; V: TRBV30; DNA: TGTGCCTGGAGTGTGCAGGTGGGGGGTCAGCCCCAGCATTTT; CDR3: CAWSVQVGGQPQHF
J: TRBJ2-7; D: TRBD1; size: NA; V: TRBV19; DNA: TGTGCCAGTAGTAGCGTGGACAGGGTCTACTTC; CDR3: CASSSVDRVYF
J: TRBJ2-7; D: NA; size: few; V: TRBV4-1; DNA: TGCGCCAGCAGCCAAGATCCACGGGCTAGCGACTCCTACGAGCAGTACTTC; CDR3: CASSQDPRASDSYEQYF
J: TRBJ1-1; D: NA; size: few; V: TRBV14; DNA: TGTGCCAGCAGCCAAGCGGGTGGTGAAGCTTTCTTT; CDR3: CASSQAGGEAFF
J: TRBJ2-1; D: NA; size: NA; V: TRBV30; DNA: TGTGCCTGGAGGGCGCGGCGAGAAACTTTGAACAATGAGCAGTTCTTC; CDR3: CAWRARRETLNNEQFF
J: TRBJ1-4; D: TRBD1; size: NA; V: TRBV2; DNA: TGTGCCAGCAGTGAAGCCTCACCGGGACAGGGAATGGGAGCTAATGAAAAACTGTTTTTT; CDR3: CASSEASPGQGMGANEKLFF
J: TRBJ2-1; D: TRBD1; size: NA; V: TRBV29-1; DNA: TGCAGCGTCCGTGGGGGACAGGGCGGCAATGAGCAGTTCTTC; CDR3: CSVRGGQGGNEQFF
J: TRBJ2-5; D: TRBD2; size: once; V: TRBV6-5; DNA: TGTGCCAGCAGTTACTCCCAGCGGGAGGGAGGAGAGACCCAGTACTTC; CDR3: CASSYSQREGGETQYF
J: TRBJ2-7; D: TRBD1; size: NA; V: TRBV27; DNA: TGTGCCAGGGACCAGGGGGCCTCCTACGAGCAGTACTTC; CDR3: CARDQGASYEQYF
J: TRBJ1-4; D: NA; size: NA; V: TRBV5-1; DNA: TGCGCCAGCAGCCGTGACGGGCGGGGGCTGTTTTTT; CDR3: CASSRDGRGLFF
J: TRBJ2-7; D: NA; size: once; V: TRBV27; DNA: TGTGCCAGCTCACCAGGGGCCGCTCTTGGGAAGCAGTACTTC; CDR3: CASSPGAALGKQYF
J: TRBJ2-1; D: NA; size: NA; V: TRBV5-1; DNA: TGCGCCAGCAGATGGAGGCGGGATGTAAACAATGAGCAGTTCTTC; CDR3: CASRWRRDVNNEQFF
J: TRBJ1-5; D: TRBD1; size: once; V: TRBV29-1; DNA: TGCAGCGTTGTGACAGGGCCAGGAGCCCAGCATTTT; CDR3: CSVVTGPGAQHF
J: TRBJ2-7; D: TRBD1; size: NA; V: TRBV11-3; DNA: TGTGCCAGCAGCCTTACAGGGGACGAGCAGTACTTC; CDR3: CASSLTGDEQYF
J: TRBJ2-7; D: TRBD2; size: NA; V: TRBV7-6; DNA: TGTGCCAGCAGCTCCCCGGGACTAGCGGGTCTGTCCTACGAGCAGTACTTC; CDR3: CASSSPGLAGLSYEQYF
J: TRBJ2-3; D: TRBD1; size: NA; V: TRBV19; DNA: TGTGCCAGTAGTACTAGGACAGGGGGTAACACAGATACGCAGTATTTT; CDR3: CASSTRTGGNTDTQYF
J: TRBJ1-5; D: NA; size: NA; V: TRBV19; DNA: TGTGCCAGTAGTATATGGGAGGCAGGGAGTCAGCCCCAGCATTTT; CDR3: CASSIWEAGSQPQHF
J: TRBJ2-3; D: NA; size: NA; V: TRBV7-2; DNA: TGTGCCAGCAGCTTATTCCCGGACTCTAGCACAGATACGCAGTATTTT; CDR3: CASSLFPDSSTDTQYF
J: TRBJ2-2; D: NA; size: once; V: TRBV14; DNA: TGTGCCAGCAGCTTTCTTGGGACTGGGAACACCGGGGAGCTGTTTTTT; CDR3: CASSFLGTGNTGELFF
J: TRBJ2-7; D: TRBD1; size: NA; V: TRBV29-1; DNA: TGCAGCGTTCAGGGGGCGTCCAACAACCCCTACGAGCAGTACTTC; CDR3: CSVQGASNNPYEQYF
J: TRBJ1-1; D: NA; size: few; V: TRBV5-6; DNA: TGTGCCAGCAGGTATGGGGCGCCGGGGAACACTGAAGCTTTCTTT; CDR3: CASRYGAPGNTEAFF
J: TRBJ2-3; D: TRBD1; size: NA; V: TRBV27; DNA: TGTGCCAGCAGTTTATCCTACAGGGGGACTAGCACAGATACGCAGTATTTT; CDR3: CASSLSYRGTSTDTQYF